The 20 T cell receptor beta chains listed next were all sequenced from one sample in a study of cytomegalovirus exposure and HLA in healthy donors. In the PCR, 60 Vbeta and 13 Jbeta primers were used. Assay: immunoSEQ multiplex PCR; the TCRdb copy retains only in-frame clones and omits some. The sample consists of some 120,000 clones, about 80% of them appearing once. Specimen: PBMCs. These receptors came from a man aged 40-49 years in good health and CMV-seronegative.

The chain carries TRBV27 and TRBJ2-3; D might be TRBD2 (6 bases). The CDR3 covers 13 residues. Germline loops: CDR1 MNHEY, CDR2 SMNVEV (reference sequence). The ends were cut back, 4 bases at V and 1 base at J, with 6 bases in the middle. The CDR3 region has the DNA TGTGCCAGCAGTTGGGGGGGCACAGATACGCAGTATTTT. It specifies CASSWGGTDTQYF.

The chain carries TRBV9 and TRBJ1-2, with 7 bases identical to TRBD1. CDR3 size: 14 residues. Germline loops: CDR1 SGDLS, CDR2 YYNGEE. Unmatched junction bases numbered 8, after V lost 6 bases and J lost 3 bases. CDR3 in amino acids: CASTRDQGDYGYTF. The CDR3 region has the DNA TGTGCCAGCACGCGCGATCAGGGGGACTATGGCTACACCTTC.

V gene TRBV27 combines with J gene TRBJ2-7; tentatively, D is TRBD1 (6 bases). CDR1 is MNHEY, CDR2 SMNVEV, per germline (reference sequence). The CDR3 has 13 amino acids. Deletions cut 0 bases from V and 7 bases from J, with 10 bases between. CDR3 protein: CASSLSQGWEQYF. The CDR3 DNA reads TGTGCCAGCAGTTTATCACAGGGCTGGGAGCAGTACTTC.

This chain uses TRBV4-2 with TRBJ2-3; 13 bases line up with TRBD2. After removal of 4 bases from V and 5 bases from J, the junction contained 15 bases not matched to a gene. CDR1 is LGHNA, CDR2 YNFKEQ, per germline. CDR3 length equals 19 residues. CDR3 nucleotide sequence: TGTGCCAGCAGCCCCGAACTTAGACTAGCGGGGGGTCCGGGAGATACGCAGTATTTT. Encoded protein: CASSPELRLAGGPGDTQYF.

This chain connects TRBV11-2 to TRBJ1-2, with 8 bases fitting TRBD1. V trimming: 5 bases; J trimming: 7 bases; junction bases outside the gene matches: 9. The germline V gene encodes CDR1 SGHAT and CDR2 FQNNGV. The CDR3 length is 14 residues. The CDR3 protein is CASSTPDRAGGYTF. Here the CDR3 DNA reads TGTGCCAGCAGCACACCGGACAGGGCCGGTGGCTACACCTTC. Based on the CDR3 plus reference TRBV11-2 and TRBJ1-2, the full variable domain is EAGVAQSPRYKIIEKRQSVAFWCNPISGHATLYWYQQILGQGPKLLIQFQNNGVVDDSQLPKDRFSAERLKGVDSTLKIQPAKLEDSAVYLCASSTPDRAGGYTFGSGTRLTVV.

The chain has TRBV7-6 and TRBJ2-7; D may be TRBD1 (5 bases). CDR3 length equals 14 residues. V gave up 1 base and J gave up 3 bases, with 10 bases separating them. CDR1 is SGHVS, CDR2 FNYEAQ, per germline. CDR3 sequence: CASSLGDSLYEQYF. The CDR3, as DNA: TGTGCCAGCAGCTTAGGAGACAGCCTCTACGAGCAGTACTTC.

The chain uses TRBV19 and TRBJ1-1; D remains ambiguous. Trimming shortened V by 6 bases and J by 7 bases, and 15 bases separated the two germline ends. Looked up from germline, CDR1 is LNHDA and CDR2 is SQIVND (reference sequence). This CDR3 has 13 amino acids. The CDR3 bases are TGTGCCAGTAGGCTAACTAATTCGGGTGAAGCTTTCTTT. Amino acids: CASRLTNSGEAFF.

The chain combines TRBV4-1 with TRBJ2-1; 10 positions agree with TRBD1. Germline assignment: CDR1 MGHRA and CDR2 YSYEKL. CDR3 length: 16 residues. V shed 3 bases, J shed 7 bases, and the junction held 9 bases outside the gene matches. The CDR3: CASSQNPGQGNNEQFF. CDR3 sequence (DNA): TGCGCCAGCAGCCAGAACCCGGGACAGGGGAATAATGAGCAGTTCTTC.

J is TRBJ1-1 and V is TRBV6-1; 8 nucleotides line up with TRBD1. Germline V gene sequence: CDR1 MNHNS, CDR2 SASEGT. Trimming took 4 bases from V and 5 from J; bases not matched to a gene: 6. This CDR3 comprises 14 residues. CDR3 in amino acids: CASSGTGGLTEAFF. For the CDR3, the DNA is TGTGCCAGCAGTGGAACAGGGGGTTTAACTGAAGCTTTCTTT.

The chain recombines TRBV15 with TRBJ2-7; 11 nucleotides match TRBD1. Germline V gene data show CDR1 as LNHNV and CDR2 as YYDKDF (reference sequence). Germline trimming cut 1 base from V and 2 bases from J; bases unmatched to any gene: 4. CDR3 size: 16 residues. CDR3 DNA: TGTGCCACCAGCAGAGGGGGACAGGGGGTTACCTACGAGCAGTACTTC. Its translation is CATSRGGQGVTYEQYF.

The chain carries TRBV7-6 and TRBJ1-1; the match to TRBD1 covers 8 bases. The ends lost 2 bases at V and 3 bases at J; junction bases unmatched: 11. The CDR3 is 17 amino acids. Germline V gene data show CDR1 as SGHVS and CDR2 as FNYEAQ. In DNA form, the CDR3 reads TGTGCCAGCAGCTTACAGGGGGCCATGATCGGGTACACTGAAGCTTTCTTT. Amino acid sequence: CASSLQGAMIGYTEAFF.

This chain links TRBV7-2 with TRBJ1-5; the D gene is possibly TRBD1 (6 bases). Germline V CDR1 and CDR2: SGHTA, FQGNSA. The V and J ends lost 5 bases and 4 bases respectively, with 12 bases between them. The CDR3 has 14 amino acids. The CDR3 loop reads CASSVTGLNQPQHF. CDR3 bases: TGTGCCAGCAGCGTGACAGGTTTAAATCAGCCCCAGCATTTT. Using reference TRBV7-2 and TRBJ1-5 for the parts outside the CDR3, the full variable domain is GAGVSQSPSNKVTEKGKDVELRCDPISGHTALYWYRQSLGQGLEFLIYFQGNSAPDKSGLPSDRFSAERTGGSVSTLTIQRTQQEDSAVYLCASSVTGLNQPQHFGDGTRLSIL.

DNA for the CDR3: TGTGCCAGCAGTGAAGAGACCGGGACTAGCCCAGATACGCAGTATTTT. As protein: CASSEETGTSPDTQYF. This chain links TRBV25-1 with TRBJ2-3, with 9 bases identical to TRBD2. This CDR3 contains 16 residues. The V gene's germline CDR1 is MGHDK and CDR2 SYGVNS. V shed 2 bases and J 4 bases; nucleotides not matched to a gene: 7.

This clone showed up just once. This sequence joins TRBV30 and TRBJ1-1; TRBD1 is a possible D gene (5 bases). CDR1 is GTSNPN and CDR2 is SVGIG in the germline V gene (reference sequence). This CDR3 region has 15 residues. Trimming pared 0 bases from V and 6 bases from J, leaving 17 bases between. The CDR3 DNA reads TGTGCCTGGAGTGTAGGCCTCAGGGATGTTCCTGAAGCTTTCTTT. This encodes CAWSVGLRDVPEAFF.

This clone was picked up a small number of times. The chain combines TRBV5-4 with TRBJ2-5; D is perhaps TRBD2 (6 bases). Germline lookup yields CDR1 SGHNT and CDR2 YYREEE (reference sequence). V was pared by 4 bases and J by 5 bases, with 21 bases between. The CDR3 sequence is 16 residues long. The CDR3 coding sequence is TGTGCCAGCAGCACAGGACCAACCGCCCGGGGGGAGACCCAGTACTTC. Residues: CASSTGPTARGETQYF. Supplemented by reference TRBV5-4 and TRBJ2-5, the full variable domain reads ETGVTQSPTHLIKTRGQQVTLRCSSQSGHNTVSWYQQALGQGPQFIFQYYREEENGRGNFPPRFSGLQFPNYSSELNVNALELDDSALYLCASSTGPTARGETQYFGPGTRLLVL.

This chain joins TRBV7-3 and TRBJ2-2; 11 bases are a match to TRBD2. Looked up from germline, CDR1 is SGHTA and CDR2 is FQGTGA. The ends lost 4 bases at V and 4 bases at J; junction bases unmatched: 2. This CDR3 region has 15 residues. The CDR3 spells CASSYLAGGTGELFF. CDR3 coding DNA: TGTGCCAGCAGCTACCTAGCGGGGGGCACCGGGGAGCTGTTTTTT.

V gene TRBV5-6 combines with J gene TRBJ1-6; D is possibly TRBD1 (6 bases). Germline loops: CDR1 SGHDT, CDR2 YYEEEE. V was pared by 2 bases and J by 10 bases, with 10 bases between. CDR3 size: 13 residues. The CDR3 here is CASSFRGPSPLHF. As DNA, the CDR3 is TGTGCCAGCAGCTTCAGGGGACCCTCACCCCTCCACTTT.

The chain joins TRBV6-1 to TRBJ2-3; unclear D gene. Deletions cut 6 bases from V and 1 base from J, with 11 bases between. The germline CDR1 and CDR2 sequences are MNHNS and SASEGT. The CDR3 extends over 14 amino acids. CDR3 sequence: CASRRYSRTDTQYF. The CDR3 DNA is TGTGCCAGCAGACGCTACAGCCGCACAGATACGCAGTATTTT.

V gene TRBV5-1 combines with J gene TRBJ2-3; maybe TRBD1 (5 bases). The V gene lost 4 bases and the J gene lost 2 bases, with 11 bases spanning the gap. The germline CDR1 and CDR2 sequences are SGHRS and YFSETQ. The CDR3 consists of 14 residues. The CDR3 is CASSHTGFTDTQYF. In DNA form, the CDR3 reads TGCGCCAGCAGCCATACAGGATTCACAGATACGCAGTATTTT.

This clone was found a few times. This rearrangement joins TRBV5-3 to TRBJ2-2, with D hard to call. TRBV5-3 belongs to the ORF category, with a function that is uncertain. The CDR3 runs to 16 residues. V was trimmed by 5 bases and J by 5 bases, leaving 19 bases between them. The DNA of the CDR3 is TGTGCCAGAAGTCCATTACAGAGCAGATTAACCGGGGAGCTGTTTTTT. Protein product: CARSPLQSRLTGELFF.